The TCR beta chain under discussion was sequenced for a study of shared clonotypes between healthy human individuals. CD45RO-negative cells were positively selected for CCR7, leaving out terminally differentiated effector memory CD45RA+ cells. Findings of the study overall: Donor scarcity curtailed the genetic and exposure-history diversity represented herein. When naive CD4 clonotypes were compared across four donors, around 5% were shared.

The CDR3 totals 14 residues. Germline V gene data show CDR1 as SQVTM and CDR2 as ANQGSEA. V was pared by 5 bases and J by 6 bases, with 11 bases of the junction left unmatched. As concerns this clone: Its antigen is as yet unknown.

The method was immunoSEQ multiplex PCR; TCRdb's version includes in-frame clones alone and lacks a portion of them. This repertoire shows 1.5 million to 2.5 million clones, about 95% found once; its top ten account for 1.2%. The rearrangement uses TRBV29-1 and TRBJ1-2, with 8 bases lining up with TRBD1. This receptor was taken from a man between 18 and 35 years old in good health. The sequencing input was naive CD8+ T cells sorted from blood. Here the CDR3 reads CSVSGTGSWDGYTF. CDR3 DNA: TGCAGCGTTTCCGGGACAGGCTCATGGGATGGCTACACCTTC.